The present entry profiles one T cell receptor beta chain with its context. The record originates from a study of blood T cell repertoires in COVID-19. Study at large: The United States, Italy and Spain were the sources of the acute and convalescent COVID-19 samples. Sample material is recorded as cDNA or gDNA derived from T cells, B-cell-depleted T cells, or PBMCs.

Germline V CDR1 and CDR2: DFQATT, SNEGSKA (reference sequence). The ends were cut back, 5 bases at V and 9 bases at J, with 8 bases in the middle. CDR3 length: 10 residues. In the original analysis: Amplification of reference gene primers was used by the study to estimate nucleated cell counts. Using immunoSEQ multiplex PCR, the repertoire was profiled, and TCRdb retains in-frame clones only, with some absent. V and J calls plus clone size are reproduced from that table; the DNA served to infer D and trimming. This sample carries approximately 94,000 clones, about 83% of them seen once, and the ten largest clones take roughly 13%.

The V gene is TRBV20-1, the J gene TRBJ2-1; D gene unclear. Sequencing was performed on peripheral blood. The origin of this receptor is a human donor in a cohort sampled during active COVID-19. DNA for the CDR3: TGCAGTGCTGAGGCTGGTGAGCAGTTCTTC. Protein sequence: CSAEAGEQFF.